The 18 T cell receptor beta chains listed next were all sequenced from one sample in a study of T cell responses to AZD1222 COVID-19 vaccine. TCRdb keeps only in-frame clones here, not all; method: immunoSEQ multiplex PCR. The sample contains 65,000 to 80,000 clones, around 90% of which appear only once. The starting material was peripheral blood, obtained on day 0 of AZD1222 vaccination. Source of these receptors: an adult in good health.

The gene calls are TRBV9 and TRBJ1-1, with D uncertain. Trimming removed 0 bases from V and 5 bases from J, with 14 bases in between. Germline V gene data show CDR1 as SGDLS and CDR2 as YYNGEE. This CDR3 has 15 amino acids. CDR3 residues: CASSVVGSVATEAFF. CDR3 nucleotide sequence: TGTGCCAGCAGCGTAGTAGGCTCCGTCGCTACTGAAGCTTTCTTT.

About this clone: Sequence at one end of the junction differs from germline and may be a read error. V gene TRBV12-3 or TRBV12-4 combines with J gene TRBJ1-2; tentative D call: TRBD1 (5 bases). This CDR3 region has 13 residues. The CDR3 region has the DNA TGTGCCAGCAGCCTGGGACCTAATTATGGCTACACCTTC. Protein: CASSLGPNYGYTF.

The rearrangement links TRBV11-2 to TRBJ2-5; perhaps TRBD1 as D (6 bases). The CDR3 sequence is 15 residues long. The ends were cut back, 1 base at V and 0 bases at J, with 9 bases in the middle. CDR1 is SGHAT and CDR2 is FQNNGV in the germline V gene. This chain's CDR3 is CASSLGAGDQETQYF. The CDR3 DNA reads TGTGCCAGCAGCTTAGGGGCAGGGGACCAAGAGACCCAGTACTTC.

V usage is TRBV24-1 and J usage is TRBJ2-3, with D possibly called TRBD1 or TRBD2 (5 bases each). The CDR3 is 16 amino acids. Trimming removed 3 bases from V and 5 bases from J, with 17 bases in between. Germline V gene sequence: CDR1 KGHDR, CDR2 SFDVKD. The CDR3 loop reads CATSDPRGPRGDTQYF. Here the CDR3 DNA reads TGTGCCACCAGTGATCCAAGGGGACCCCGGGGAGATACGCAGTATTTT.

The J gene is TRBJ1-1, the V gene TRBV7-3, with TRBD1 as a possible D gene (5 bases). The V end lost 4 bases, the J end lost 7 bases, and 13 bases lay between the germline ends. CDR1 is SGHTA and CDR2 is FQGTGA in the germline V gene. This CDR3 has 13 residues. The CDR3 protein is CASSSSGWDEAFF. The CDR3 DNA is TGTGCCAGCAGCTCCTCAGGGTGGGATGAAGCTTTCTTT.

The DNA of the CDR3 is TGTGCCAGCAGCTTACTAGCGGGGGGGCGCAATGAGCAGTTCTTC. Encoded protein: CASSLLAGGRNEQFF. The genes are TRBV5-5 and TRBJ2-1; 13 bases match TRBD2. The V gene's germline CDR1 is SGHKS and CDR2 YYEKEE (reference sequence). The CDR3 spans 15 residues. J gave up 6 bases and V 2 bases, and 2 bases lay outside the gene matches.

The chain uses TRBV2 and TRBJ1-2, with D possibly being TRBD1 (5 bases). The CDR3 runs 13 residues. With 4 bases removed from V and 8 bases from J, the gap between germline ends came to 14 bases. Germline V CDR1 and CDR2: SNHLY, FYNNEI. The CDR3 bases are TGTGCCAGCAGTGTAGGGGATGTGCCAGGCTACACCTTC. Protein: CASSVGDVPGYTF.

The V call is TRBV11-3, the J call TRBJ1-1; weak D call: TRBD1 (6 bases). Trimming pared 5 bases from V and 1 base from J, leaving 23 bases between. There are 18 residues in the CDR3. Germline V lookup: CDR1 SGHNT, CDR2 YENEEA. The CDR3 sequence: CASSQGTGRGGSNTEAFF. CDR3 coding DNA: TGTGCCAGCAGCCAGGGTACCGGCAGGGGCGGATCGAACACTGAAGCTTTCTTT.

The rearrangement joins TRBV13 to TRBJ2-7, with D unresolved. Trimming cost V 6 bases and J 0 bases, with 12 bases left between them. CDR3 length: 14 residues. The germline gives CDR1 PRHDT, CDR2 FYEKMQ (reference sequence). The CDR3 DNA reads TGTGCCAGCAGTACCTCCCTCGGCTCCTACGAGCAGTACTTC. This gives the protein CASSTSLGSYEQYF. Using reference TRBV13 and TRBJ2-7 for the parts outside the CDR3, the full variable domain is AAGVIQSPRHLIKEKRETATLKCYPIPRHDTVYWYQQGPGQDPQFLISFYEKMQSDKGSIPDRFSAQQFSDYHSELNMSSLELGDSALYFCASSTSLGSYEQYFGPGTRLTVT.

This rearrangement joins TRBV24-1 to TRBJ1-1; 8 nucleotides line up with TRBD1. CDR1 and CDR2 (germline): KGHDR, SFDVKD. The CDR3 contains 16 residues. J was trimmed by 4 bases and V by 7 bases; bases with no gene match: 13. The CDR3, as DNA: TGTGCCACCAGGACAGACCAGGGGGCGCAGGGCACTGAAGCTTTCTTT. This gives the protein CATRTDQGAQGTEAFF.

The V and J genes are TRBV20-1 and TRBJ2-7, with TRBD2 identical over 13 bases. The trim removed 3 bases at V and 6 bases at J, leaving 5 bases unmatched. Looked up from germline, CDR1 is DFQATT and CDR2 is SNEGSKA (reference sequence). The CDR3 covers 14 residues. Here the CDR3 reads CSASTSGREAEQYF. The CDR3 DNA reads as TGCAGTGCTAGTACTAGCGGGAGGGAGGCCGAGCAGTACTTC.

The chain links TRBV5-1 to TRBJ2-3, with 11 bases lining up with TRBD2. Germline CDR1 SGHRS, CDR2 YFSETQ. The CDR3 is 16 residues long. V shed 2 bases and J 4 bases; nucleotides not matched to a gene: 6. Here the CDR3 reads CASSFLSGGASDTQYF. The CDR3 region has the DNA TGCGCCAGCAGCTTCCTTAGCGGGGGGGCCTCAGATACGCAGTATTTT.

The chain combines TRBV3-1 (or the pseudogene TRBV3-2) with TRBJ2-1, with D possibly being TRBD1 or TRBD2 (5 bases each). The length of the CDR3 is 14 residues. Trimming pared 2 bases from V and 10 bases from J, leaving 15 bases between. CDR1 is LGHDT, CDR2 YNNKEL, per germline (reference sequence). CDR3 region: CASSQQALGVEQFF. The CDR3 coding sequence is TGTGCCAGCAGCCAACAGGCTTTGGGGGTGGAGCAGTTCTTC.

The rearrangement joins TRBV5-1 to TRBJ1-2; D gene unclear. The CDR3 spans 15 residues. From germline, CDR1 is SGHRS and CDR2 YFSETQ. The V and J ends lost 1 base and 6 bases respectively, with 16 bases between them. The chain's CDR3 is CASSLSSRTKHGYTF. Here the CDR3 DNA reads TGCGCCAGCAGCTTGTCGTCACGTACGAAACATGGCTACACCTTC.

This chain joins TRBV11-2 and TRBJ2-3, with 12 bases identical to TRBD2. CDR3 length equals 18 residues. Germline CDR1 is SGHAT and CDR2 is FQNNGV. V shed 3 bases, J shed 4 bases, and the junction held 11 bases outside the gene matches. The DNA for the CDR3 is TGTGCCAGCAGCTTCCCGGCTAGCGGGGGGGGTAGGGCAGATACGCAGTATTTT. It encodes CASSFPASGGGRADTQYF. Full variable domain (missing parts from reference TRBV11-2 and TRBJ2-3): EAGVAQSPRYKIIEKRQSVAFWCNPISGHATLYWYQQILGQGPKLLIQFQNNGVVDDSQLPKDRFSAERLKGVDSTLKIQPAKLEDSAVYLCASSFPASGGGRADTQYFGPGTRLTVL.

CDR3 sequence reads: CASSPRGELFF. The CDR3 nucleotides read TGTGCCAGCAGCCCCCGCGGGGAGCTGTTTTTT. The chain has TRBV11-3 and TRBJ2-2; no clear D gene. The germline V gene has CDR1 SGHNT and CDR2 YENEEA. There are 11 residues in the CDR3. Trimming left V 5 bases short and J 7 bases short, with 5 bases between. The full variable domain, rest sourced from reference TRBV11-3 and TRBJ2-2, is EAGVVQSPRYKIIEKKQPVAFWCNPISGHNTLYWYLQNLGQGPELLIRYENEEAVDDSQLPKDRFSAERLKGVDSTLKIQPAELGDSAVYLCASSPRGELFFGEGSRLTVL.

V gene TRBV18 combines with J gene TRBJ1-3; D gene uncertain. The germline V and J ends were trimmed by 0 bases and 1 base, with 7 bases remaining between them. This CDR3 has 15 residues. CDR1 and CDR2 from the germline V gene are KGHSH and LQKENI. The CDR3 DNA sequence: TGTGCCAGCTCACCACCAGGGAATTCTGGAAACACCATATATTTT. It encodes CASSPPGNSGNTIYF.

The chain has TRBV5-5 and TRBJ1-4; D might be TRBD1 (6 bases). V lost 2 bases to trimming and J lost 7 bases, with 12 bases between them. CDR1 is SGHKS and CDR2 is YYEKEE in the germline V gene (reference sequence). The CDR3 has 14 residues. This chain's CDR3 is CASSLKGEGEKLFF. DNA of the CDR3: TGTGCCAGCAGCTTAAAGGGGGAGGGTGAAAAACTGTTTTTT.